This TCR beta chain came from a study of shared clonotypes between healthy human individuals. Trimming removed 4 bases from V and 3 bases from J; junction bases left unmatched: 7. This CDR3 contains 16 residues. Germline values: CDR1 SGHAT, CDR2 FQNNGV. The data were produced by immunoSEQ multiplex PCR, yet TCRdb's version contains in-frame clones alone and is incomplete. The sample carries around 2,000,000 clones, approximately 94% recorded once. Terminally differentiated effector memory CD45RA+ cells were excluded from the naive CD8 cells, which were CD45RO-negative and positively selected for CCR7.

The chain links TRBV11-2 to TRBJ1-2; TRBD1 agrees at 11 bases. This clonotype was obtained from a man in his late teens or twenties in good health. Source material: naive CD8+ T cells sorted from blood. Written as DNA, the CDR3 is TGTGCCAGCAGCTCTCCGGACAGGGGGCCCTACTATGGCTACACCTTC. Translating gives CASSSPDRGPYYGYTF.